Below, 2 T cell receptor beta chains from the same sample are listed, as sequenced in a study of T cell responses to AZD1222 COVID-19 vaccine. The protocol was immunoSEQ multiplex PCR, while the TCRdb copy is restricted to in-frame clones and leaves out a portion. Of approximately 70,000 clones in the sample, roughly 90% were seen once. Source: peripheral blood, taken on day 0 of AZD1222 vaccination. Every receptor here comes from an adult in good health.

This clone was recorded a few times. This chain uses TRBV7-6 with TRBJ1-1, with D hard to call. The CDR3 runs 14 residues. Germline V lookup: CDR1 SGHVS, CDR2 FNYEAQ. Trimming took 4 bases from V and 0 from J, leaving 9 bases between them. CDR3 region: CASSSRGLNTEAFF. Here the CDR3 DNA reads TGTGCCAGCAGCTCCAGAGGGCTGAACACTGAAGCTTTCTTT.

The chain has TRBV2 and TRBJ1-2; 11 bases line up with TRBD1. The germline V gene encodes CDR1 SNHLY and CDR2 FYNNEI. V trimming: 6 bases; J trimming: 6 bases; junction bases outside the gene matches: 6. There are 14 residues in the CDR3. This CDR3 is CASRGDRGRDGYTF. CDR3 DNA: TGTGCCAGCAGAGGGGACAGGGGGAGGGATGGCTACACCTTC.